The clone carrying this T cell receptor beta chain was detected ten times or more. Its antigen is unknown. This record belongs to a study of T cells in Graves' hyperthyroidism and ophthalmopathy. Findings and caveats of the study: Blood shared most expanded thyroid clonotypes above 0.001. Researchers report that a 13 V-J model separated ophthalmopathy from stable hyperthyroidism.

Amplified TCR beta CDR3 regions derived from RNA transcripts. TCR CDR3 underwent first-round RT-PCR with the HTBI primer set. TCRdb used MiXCR to reprocess the multiplex PCR reads, holding one entry per CDR3 protein. Seen here are hundreds of thousands of distinct CDR3 sequences, around 22% observed once, and the top ten hold around 11%. Investigators excluded patients with uncontrolled infection, other autoimmune disease, pregnancy or lactation. Diagnosis rested on symptoms, serum thyroxine and TRAb, thyroid ultrasound, and orbital computed tomography. The clonotype comes from a woman younger than 45 with Graves' ophthalmopathy. Material for sequencing was blood.

The CDR3 region is CSVRQQVNYGYTF. The DNA for the CDR3 is TGCAGCGTTCGGCAACAAGTTAACTATGGCTACACCTTC. The genes are TRBV29-1 and TRBJ1-2, with D unresolved. CDR1 is SQVTM and CDR2 is ANQGSEA in the germline V gene. CDR3 size: 13 residues. V dropped 5 bases and J dropped 1 base, with 11 bases sitting between them. Full variable domain (outside the CDR3, taken from reference TRBV29-1 and TRBJ1-2): SAVISQKPSRDICQRGTSLTIQCQVDSQVTMMFWYRQQPGQSLTLIATANQGSEATYESGFVIDKFPISRPNLTFSTLTVSNMSPEDSSIYLCSVRQQVNYGYTFGSGTRLTVV.